Shown below are 3 T cell receptor beta chains from a single sample sequenced in a study of vaccination and CD4 T cells after COVID-19. With the Oncomine TCR Beta short-read assay, DNA from cultured CD4+ T cells was sequenced. MiXCR, applied by TCRdb to the PCR reads, yields one record per CDR3 protein. The data show more than 10,000 distinct CDR3 sequences, 40% to 50% seen once. Treatment specified: roughly 10-day PBMC culture with coronavirus spike peptide pools or control peptides (ViraFEST assay). What these receptors recognize is not known. Sequencing was performed on CD4+ T cells from blood, cultured in vitro. Receptors were obtained from a human donor who had recovered from COVID-19.

This chain uses TRBV27 with TRBJ1-3, with 7 bases fitting TRBD1. Trimming cost V 5 bases and J 11 bases; bases outside gene matches: 6. Germline loops: CDR1 MNHEY, CDR2 SMNVEV (reference sequence). The CDR3 totals 12 residues. The CDR3 DNA follows: TGTGCCAGCAGTCCATCAGGGGGGCCCATATATTTT. Encoded protein: CASSPSGGPIYF.

The rearrangement joins TRBV20-1 to TRBJ1-3, with 7 bases that match TRBD1. This CDR3 region has 14 residues. Germline V gene sequence: CDR1 DFQATT, CDR2 SNEGSKA (reference sequence). V shed 3 bases, J shed 2 bases, and the junction held 4 bases outside the gene matches. The CDR3 region is CSASRDRAGNTIYF. CDR3 coding DNA: TGCAGTGCTAGCCGCGACAGGGCTGGAAACACCATATATTTT.

The V call is TRBV5-1, the J call TRBJ2-7; no clear D. V shed 5 bases and J shed 1 base, with 4 bases lying between them. CDR3 length equals 11 residues. Germline V gene data show CDR1 as SGHRS and CDR2 as YFSETQ. The CDR3 DNA is TGCGCCAGCAGGCGATCCTACGAGCAGTACTTC. Amino acid sequence: CASRRSYEQYF. Based on the CDR3 plus reference TRBV5-1 and TRBJ2-7, the full variable domain is KAGVTQTPRYLIKTRGQQVTLSCSPISGHRSVSWYQQTPGQGLQFLFEYFSETQRNKGNFPGRFSGRQFSNSRSEMNVSTLELGDSALYLCASRRSYEQYFGPGTRLTVT.